Listed below are T cell receptor beta chains from one sample, sequenced in a study of blood T cell repertoires in COVID-19. Sequencing was performed with immunoSEQ multiplex PCR; in TCRdb, only in-frame clones are kept and a portion is missing. The sample comprises approximately 100,000 clones, around 82% of which are singletons, and about 5% rests with the top ten. The source material was peripheral blood. Every receptor here comes from a man between 60 and 75 years old with acute or convalescent COVID-19. Both conserved end residues are part of each CDR3. D genes are given only for firm matches. Rows give clone size only sometimes, using once, few, many, or a class for an expanded clone.

V	J	size	D	CDR3	DNA
TRBV12-3/TRBV12-4	TRBJ1-2	-	TRBD1	CASSLGQGRGYTF	TGTGCCAGCAGTTTAGGACAGGGAAGAGGCTACACCTTC
TRBV7-9	TRBJ2-5	-	TRBD2	CASSMGLAGVETQYF	TGTGCCAGCAGCATGGGACTAGCGGGAGTGGAGACCCAGTACTTC
TRBV9	TRBJ2-3	-	TRBD1	CASSSQGAHTDTQYF	TGTGCCAGCAGCTCTCAGGGGGCCCACACAGATACGCAGTATTTT
TRBV5-1	TRBJ2-7	once	-	CASSLAGDNSYEQYF	TGCGCCAGCAGCTTGGCCGGGGACAATTCCTACGAGCAGTACTTC
TRBV9	TRBJ2-7	-	-	CASSVGGSDSYEQYF	TGTGCCAGCAGCGTAGGGGGTAGCGACTCCTACGAGCAGTACTTC
TRBV19	TRBJ2-1	-	-	CASTGYSYNEQFF	TGTGCCAGTACGGGGTACTCCTACAATGAGCAGTTCTTC
TRBV29-1	TRBJ1-2	-	-	CSVAEIREGYTF	TGCAGCGTTGCCGAGATTCGAGAAGGCTACACCTTC
TRBV27	TRBJ2-7	-	TRBD2	CASKFLLASGASSNEQYF	TGTGCCAGCAAGTTCCTTCTAGCTAGCGGGGCCTCAAGCAACGAGCAGTACTTC
TRBV11-2	TRBJ1-6	-	-	CASSLGSSYNSPLHF	TGTGCCAGCAGCTTAGGGAGCTCCTATAATTCACCCCTCCACTTT
TRBV3-1/TRBV3-2	TRBJ1-5	-	TRBD1	CASSSGTGSNQPQHF	TGTGCCAGCAGCTCAGGGACAGGCAGCAATCAGCCCCAGCATTTT
TRBV5-1	TRBJ1-1	-	-	CASSLFAQNTEAFF	TGCGCCAGCAGCTTGTTCGCACAGAACACTGAAGCTTTCTTT
TRBV12-3/TRBV12-4	TRBJ1-5	-	-	CASTLAGPSPQHF	TGTGCCAGCACTCTAGCGGGGCCCTCCCCCCAGCATTTT
TRBV7-9	TRBJ1-6	few	-	CASSLEGEGSPLHF	TGTGCCAGCAGCTTAGAGGGGGAAGGTTCACCCCTCCACTTT
TRBV6-1	TRBJ2-6	-	TRBD1	CASSEKGQSSGANVLTF	TGTGCCAGCAGTGAAAAGGGACAGAGCTCTGGGGCCAACGTCCTGACTTTC
TRBV5-6	TRBJ1-3	few	-	CASSLVATGSSGNTIYF	TGTGCCAGCAGCTTGGTTGCCACAGGGAGCTCTGGAAACACCATATATTTT
TRBV7-9	TRBJ1-1	few	-	CASSSPGYGNTEAFF	TGTGCCAGCAGCTCCCCAGGGTATGGGAACACTGAAGCTTTCTTT
TRBV7-3	TRBJ2-3	-	TRBD2	CASSSQGLAGGADTQYF	TGTGCCAGCAGCTCCCAGGGACTAGCGGGAGGAGCGGATACGCAGTATTTT
TRBV5-1	TRBJ2-7	-	TRBD1	CASSYDGTGIYEQYF	TGCGCCAGCAGCTATGACGGGACAGGGATCTACGAGCAGTACTTC
TRBV7-9	TRBJ1-6	-	-	CASSLAGLPGSPLHF	TGTGCCAGCAGCTTAGCGGGTTTACCAGGTTCACCCCTCCACTTT
TRBV6-5	TRBJ1-4	once	TRBD1	CASSRTGFAEKLFF	TGTGCCAGCAGCAGGACAGGGTTTGCTGAAAAACTGTTTTTT
TRBV18	TRBJ2-1	-	TRBD2	CASSPPRLAGALDNEQFF	TGTGCCAGCTCACCACCGAGACTAGCGGGGGCCCTGGATAATGAGCAGTTCTTC
TRBV4-2	TRBJ2-1	-	TRBD1	CASSQSGTGGISEQFF	TGTGCCAGCAGCCAGAGCGGGACAGGGGGGATTTCGGAGCAGTTCTTC
TRBV7-2	TRBJ1-5	-	TRBD1	CASSAQTGLGNQPQHF	TGTGCCAGCAGCGCGCAGACAGGGCTGGGCAATCAGCCCCAGCATTTT
TRBV7-9	TRBJ2-3	-	-	CASSRSGPSTDTQYF	TGTGCCAGCAGCCGTAGCGGCCCTAGCACAGATACGCAGTATTTT
TRBV5-8	TRBJ1-5	-	TRBD1	CASSSGTGRTQPQHF	TGTGCCAGCAGCTCCGGGACAGGGAGAACTCAGCCCCAGCATTTT
TRBV11-3	TRBJ1-4	few	TRBD1	CASSQSMGQGEEKLFF	TGTGCCAGCAGTCAGTCCATGGGACAGGGGGAGGAAAAACTGTTTTTT
TRBV6-5	TRBJ2-7	-	TRBD2	CASTGTSGTREQYF	TGTGCCTCAACCGGGACTAGCGGGACGCGCGAGCAGTACTTC
TRBV30	TRBJ1-6	-	TRBD1	CAWSGRTGMNSPLHF	TGTGCCTGGAGTGGTCGGACAGGGATGAATTCACCCCTCCACTTT
TRBV7-9	TRBJ1-6	-	TRBD1	CASSSGQGNSPLHF	TGTGCCAGCAGCTCCGGACAGGGGAATTCACCCCTCCACTTT
TRBV27	TRBJ1-3	-	-	CASSSLSGNTIYF	TGTGCCAGCAGTAGCCTCTCTGGAAACACCATATATTTT
TRBV11-3	TRBJ1-4	-	TRBD1	CASSLASDRGHEKLFF	TGTGCCAGCAGCTTAGCCTCCGACAGGGGGCATGAAAAACTGTTTTTT
TRBV11-1	TRBJ2-7	-	-	CASSLFTSNEQYF	TGTGCCAGCAGCTTATTCACGAGTAACGAGCAGTACTTC
TRBV13	TRBJ1-3	-	-	CASKQGSGSGNTIYF	TGTGCCAGCAAACAGGGATCTGGCTCTGGAAACACCATATATTTT
TRBV11-1	TRBJ2-2	-	TRBD2	CASSLGVAGTGELFF	TGTGCCAGCAGCTTAGGGGTAGCGGGAACCGGGGAGCTGTTTTTT
TRBV5-1	TRBJ1-6	-	TRBD1	CASSLEGTGLRTYNSPLHF	TGCGCCAGCAGCTTGGAAGGGACAGGGCTTCGAACCTATAATTCACCCCTCCACTTT
TRBV19	TRBJ2-2	-	TRBD1	CASSRGQGGTGELFF	TGTGCCAGTAGTAGAGGACAGGGGGGCACCGGGGAGCTGTTTTTT
TRBV9	TRBJ2-3	-	-	CASSLSQGVGNTQYF	TGTGCCAGCAGCCTAAGCCAAGGGGTAGGGAATACGCAGTATTTT